These 6 T cell receptor beta chains were all obtained from the same sample, sequenced in a study of blood T cells in healthy people across ages. A second PCR of about 6 to 12 cycles used a sample-barcoded 5' primer and a J-beta primer mix. MiXCR, applied by TCRdb to the 5' RACE reads, yields one record per CDR3 protein. The sample includes hundreds of thousands of distinct CDR3 sequences, 20% to 25% of them seen just once. Sequencing was performed on blood. All receptors derive from a man aged 65 to 85 in good health.

A few counts support this clonotype. The chain has TRBV6-2 or TRBV6-3 and TRBJ2-1, with D perhaps matching TRBD1 (6 bases). V was shortened by 6 bases and J by 8 bases, with 14 bases between the two germline ends. This CDR3 comprises 13 residues. Germline CDR1 MNHEY, CDR2 SVGEGT. The CDR3 DNA follows: TGTGCCAGCAGATCGACAGGACTCGATGAGCAGTTCTTC. Translated, it gives CASRSTGLDEQFF.

V gene TRBV28 combines with J gene TRBJ2-2; 8 nucleotides match TRBD1. The V gene end was trimmed by 4 bases and the J gene end by 6 bases; junction bases not matched to a gene: 7. The germline V gene has CDR1 MDHEN and CDR2 SYDVKM. The CDR3 sequence is 15 residues long. As DNA, the CDR3 is TGTGCCAGCAGTTCGGACAGGGTCGAGTCCGGGGAGCTGTTTTTT. This gives the protein CASSSDRVESGELFF.

The chain has TRBV2 and TRBJ2-3; D remains ambiguous. Germline V gives CDR1 SNHLY, CDR2 FYNNEI. CDR3 length equals 12 residues. The germline V and J ends were trimmed by 4 bases and 5 bases, with 7 bases remaining between them. The DNA of the CDR3 is TGTGCCAGCAGTGGCGTGGGAGATACGCAGTATTTT. Amino acid sequence: CASSGVGDTQYF. Supplemented by reference TRBV2 and TRBJ2-3, the full variable domain reads EPEVTQTPSHQVTQMGQEVILRCVPISNHLYFYWYRQILGQKVEFLVSFYNNEISEKSEIFDDQFSVERPDGSNFTLKIRSTKLEDSAMYFCASSGVGDTQYFGPGTRLTVL.

In its sample, this clonotype was seen a few times. At one of its ends the junction is not consistent with the germline gene, which may arise from a read error. This chain joins TRBV7-6 and TRBJ2-3; TRBD2 agrees at 11 bases. Germline CDR1 and CDR2: SGHVS and FNYEAQ. The CDR3 consists of 15 residues. The CDR3 coding sequence is TGTGCCAGCAGCCCACTAGCGGGAGTAGCAGATGCGCAGTATTTT. This gives the protein CASSPLAGVADAQYF.

This rearrangement joins TRBV15 to TRBJ2-1; possible D gene TRBD2, 5 bases. TRBJ2-7 explains the end of the DNA better; the J call may be wrong. Germline assignment: CDR1 LNHNV and CDR2 YYDKDF (reference sequence). The CDR3 is 15 amino acids. The CDR3 DNA follows: TGTGCCACCAGCAGAGGTCCAGCGGTCTCCTACGAGCAGTACTTC. It translates to CATSRGPAVSYEQYF.

The gene calls are TRBV3-1 and TRBJ2-7; 7 bases align to TRBD2. CDR1 and CDR2 from the germline V gene are LGHDT and YNNKEL (reference sequence). This CDR3 is 14 amino acids long. The V and J ends lost 0 bases and 6 bases, in that order; junction bases with no gene match: 5. CDR3 sequence reads: CASSQDLGGVEQYF. The CDR3 nucleotides read TGTGCCAGCAGCCAAGATCTGGGAGGGGTCGAGCAGTACTTC.